The next 7 T cell receptor beta chains were all read from a single sample in a study of cytomegalovirus exposure and HLA in healthy donors. Clones were read by immunoSEQ multiplex PCR, and TCRdb kept only the in-frame ones, dropping some. The sample has about 110,000 clones, approximately 95% seen once. The sample consisted of PBMCs. The receptors were gathered from a young woman in good health and CMV-seronegative.

The V and J genes are TRBV7-8 and TRBJ1-1; D perhaps matches TRBD1 (5 bases). The CDR3 length is 14 residues. Trimming shortened V by 4 bases and J by 1 base, and 10 bases separated the two germline ends. Germline lookup yields CDR1 SGHVS and CDR2 FQNEAQ. The CDR3 DNA sequence: TGTGCCAGCAGCTCGTGGGGGGGGAACACTGAAGCTTTCTTT. It translates to CASSSWGGNTEAFF. Full variable domain (missing parts from reference TRBV7-8 and TRBJ1-1): GAGVSQSPRYKVAKRGQDVALRCDPISGHVSLFWYQQALGQGPEFLTYFQNEAQLDKSGLPSDRFFAERPEGSVSTLKIQRTQQEDSAVYLCASSSWGGNTEAFFGQGTRLTVV.

The V and J genes are TRBV19 and TRBJ2-5, with a tentative D call TRBD1 (6 bases). Trimming removed 3 bases from V and 3 bases from J, with 14 bases in between. The CDR3 has 15 residues. Germline V gene lookup returns CDR1 LNHDA and CDR2 SQIVND (reference sequence). In DNA, the CDR3 is TGTGCCAGTAGTATCCGCAGGGGCACAAAAGAGACCCAGTACTTC. It translates to CASSIRRGTKETQYF.

This clone has a single count. This rearrangement joins TRBV7-8 to TRBJ2-6, with D possibly TRBD2 on 5 matching bases. Germline lookup yields CDR1 SGHVS and CDR2 FQNEAQ. The length of the CDR3 is 16 residues. The germline V and J ends were trimmed by 2 bases and 2 bases, with 10 bases remaining between them. CDR3: CASSLTGVAGANVLTF. In DNA form, the CDR3 reads TGTGCCAGCAGCTTAACCGGGGTAGCTGGGGCCAACGTCCTGACTTTC.

The gene calls are TRBV15 and TRBJ1-2; maybe TRBD1 (5 bases). Deletions cut 0 bases from V and 8 bases from J, with 25 bases between. This CDR3 is built from 18 residues. Germline assignment: CDR1 LNHNV and CDR2 YYDKDF (reference sequence). The CDR3 here is CATSREVKAFTARGGYTF. The CDR3 region has the DNA TGTGCCACCAGCAGAGAAGTGAAGGCGTTTACCGCCCGGGGGGGCTACACCTTC.

The CDR3 bases are TGTGCCAGCAGCTCGCGAGAGCGGGGGGTGGCAGATACGCAGTATTTT. Translated: CASSSRERGVADTQYF. The chain recombines TRBV7-9 with TRBJ2-3; 9 bases agree with TRBD2. Trimming cost V 4 bases and J 4 bases; bases outside gene matches: 9. The germline V gene has CDR1 SEHNR and CDR2 FQNEAQ (reference sequence). The CDR3 spans 16 residues.

The chain employs TRBV23-1 and TRBJ1-2, with D maybe TRBD1 (6 bases). TRBV23-1 carries the ORF label, with uncertain function. The length of the CDR3 is 11 residues. Trimming removed 10 bases from V and 6 bases from J, with 12 bases in between. CDR3 protein: CATTTGDGYTF. For the CDR3, the DNA is TGCGCCACTACGACAGGCGATGGCTACACCTTC.

This clone has a single count. The chain joins TRBV28 to TRBJ2-1; 7 bases align to TRBD2. V was clipped by 4 bases and J by 3 bases; unmatched bases: 6. Germline V CDR1 and CDR2: MDHEN, SYDVKM. The CDR3 totals 15 residues. The CDR3 region has the DNA TGTGCCAGCAGTTGGATAGCGGGCGACTACAATGAGCAGTTCTTC. This gives the protein CASSWIAGDYNEQFF.